Following are 23 T cell receptor beta chains from one sample sequenced in a study of blood T cell repertoires in COVID-19. The data were produced by immunoSEQ multiplex PCR, yet TCRdb's version contains in-frame clones alone and is incomplete. The sample lists about 410,000 clones; about 90% were seen once. Sequences were obtained from PBMCs or T cells enriched from blood (not recorded which). These receptors were obtained from a woman aged 25-40 years who had recovered from COVID-19.

The chain links TRBV11-2 to TRBJ2-1; D is perhaps TRBD1 (6 bases). V lost 2 bases to trimming and J lost 4 bases, with 9 bases between them. Germline CDR1 and CDR2: SGHAT and FQNNGV. The CDR3 has 14 residues. The CDR3 spells CASSLTGHYNEQFF. The CDR3 nucleotides are TGTGCCAGCAGCTTAACAGGGCATTACAATGAGCAGTTCTTC.

The V call is TRBV5-6, the J call TRBJ2-3; tentatively, D is TRBD1 (5 bases). Germline V CDR1 and CDR2: SGHDT, YYEEEE. The CDR3 is 13 residues long. V was shortened by 4 bases and J by 1 base, with 7 bases between the two germline ends. The DNA for the CDR3 is TGTGCCAGCAGCGTCAGGGGCACAGATACGCAGTATTTT. This sequence encodes CASSVRGTDTQYF.

The chain is built from TRBV3-1 (or the pseudogene TRBV3-2) and TRBJ2-1, with 11 bases aligning to TRBD2. The length of the CDR3 is 15 residues. The V gene end was trimmed by 2 bases and the J gene end by 9 bases; junction bases not matched to a gene: 6. The germline V gene has CDR1 LGHDT and CDR2 YNNKEL (reference sequence). The CDR3 loop is CASSQTSGSWVEQFF. The CDR3 nucleotides read TGTGCCAGCAGCCAAACTAGCGGGAGTTGGGTTGAGCAGTTCTTC.

The V call is TRBV28, the J call TRBJ1-2; a possible D gene is TRBD1 (6 bases). Trimming removed 4 bases from V and 4 bases from J, with 19 bases in between. This CDR3 comprises 16 residues. CDR1 is MDHEN and CDR2 is SYDVKM in the germline V gene. As DNA, the CDR3 is TGTGCCAGCAGTTCTCGGCCACCGGGGGGCGGCTATGGCTACACCTTC. This encodes CASSSRPPGGGYGYTF.

A few counts support this clone. J is TRBJ2-1 and V is TRBV19, with a tentative D call TRBD2 (5 bases). CDR1 LNHDA and CDR2 SQIVND come from the germline V gene (reference sequence). There are 15 residues in the CDR3. Trimming removed 3 bases from V and 0 bases from J, with 9 bases in between. The DNA of the CDR3 is TGTGCCAGTAGTATCGGGGTTAACTCCTACAATGAGCAGTTCTTC. This gives the protein CASSIGVNSYNEQFF.

The genes are TRBV19 and TRBJ1-4; the match to TRBD1 covers 7 bases. Germline CDR1 is LNHDA and CDR2 is SQIVND (reference sequence). V lost 3 bases and J lost 4; bases outside the gene matches: 14. The CDR3 has 18 amino acids. The CDR3, as DNA: TGTGCCAGTAGTATTGAGTTGGTCGGGGGACAGTTTAATGAAAAACTGTTTTTT. Translated, it gives CASSIELVGGQFNEKLFF.

The chain is built from TRBV28 and TRBJ2-1; 8 positions match TRBD2. With 6 bases clipped from V and 3 bases from J, the junction kept 4 bases outside the gene matches. CDR3 length equals 14 residues. The germline V gene has CDR1 MDHEN and CDR2 SYDVKM. This CDR3 reads CASSPSGSYNEQFF. CDR3 nucleotides: TGTGCCAGCAGCCCAAGCGGGAGCTACAATGAGCAGTTCTTC.

This chain uses TRBV19 with TRBJ1-2; unclear D gene. This CDR3 is built from 13 residues. Germline V gene data show CDR1 as LNHDA and CDR2 as SQIVND (reference sequence). V lost 3 bases and J 6 bases, leaving 11 bases between the germline ends. For the CDR3, the DNA is TGTGCCAGTAGTATGGGGAGTACGAATGGCTACACCTTC. Amino acid sequence: CASSMGSTNGYTF.

CDR3 bases: TGCAGCGTCGAGACAGTCTATGGCTACACCTTC. It codes for CSVETVYGYTF. The V gene is TRBV29-1, the J gene TRBJ1-2, with D possibly matching TRBD1 (5 bases). Germline CDR1 and CDR2: SQVTM and ANQGSEA. Trimming stripped 6 bases from V and 4 bases from J, with 9 bases between. The CDR3 covers 11 residues.

The count of this clone is one. J is TRBJ2-7 and V is TRBV11-2; TRBD2 matches at 10 bases. CDR1 and CDR2 from the germline V gene are SGHAT and FQNNGV. CDR3 length: 16 residues. J gave up 2 bases and V 4 bases, and 8 bases lay outside the gene matches. The CDR3 sequence is CASSSEGTSVAYEQYF. The CDR3 DNA reads TGTGCCAGCAGCTCAGAGGGGACTAGCGTTGCCTACGAGCAGTACTTC.

The genes are TRBV4-2 and TRBJ2-7; D is possibly TRBD2 (6 bases). The CDR3 consists of 18 residues. Germline lookup yields CDR1 LGHNA and CDR2 YNFKEQ. V shed 0 bases and J shed 0 bases, with 18 bases lying between them. The CDR3 coding sequence is TGTGCCAGCAGCCAAGAGGGAGGACTGGAATCCTTCTCCTACGAGCAGTACTTC. Amino acids: CASSQEGGLESFSYEQYF.

The V gene is TRBV6-5, the J gene TRBJ2-7; 8 bases align to TRBD1. This CDR3 spans 14 amino acids. Germline V gives CDR1 MNHEY, CDR2 SVGAGI. V shed 6 bases and J 0 bases; nucleotides not matched to a gene: 4. CDR3 DNA sequence: TGTGCCAGCAGCACAGGGGGTTCCTCCTACGAGCAGTACTTC. Protein: CASSTGGSSYEQYF.

The rearrangement joins TRBV19 to TRBJ1-1; weak D call: TRBD1 (5 bases). The CDR3 runs to 12 residues. Per the germline V gene, CDR1 is LNHDA and CDR2 is SQIVND (reference sequence). The V gene lost 7 bases and the J gene lost 1 base, with 7 bases spanning the gap. The CDR3: CASKRGNTEAFF. The CDR3, as DNA: TGTGCCAGTAAAAGGGGGAACACTGAAGCTTTCTTT.

V gene TRBV27 combines with J gene TRBJ2-3, with D unclear. The V and J ends lost 3 bases and 0 bases respectively, with 13 bases between them. The CDR3 consists of 16 residues. The germline CDR1 and CDR2 sequences are MNHEY and SMNVEV (reference sequence). The CDR3 spells CASSLGRSISTDTQYF. CDR3 bases: TGTGCCAGCAGTTTGGGCAGATCGATTAGCACAGATACGCAGTATTTT.

CDR3: CASSPRSGTGNTIYF. The CDR3, as DNA: TGTGCCAGCAGTCCGCGCTCCGGGACTGGAAACACCATATATTTT. This chain uses TRBV27 with TRBJ1-3; D unclear. The germline V and J ends were trimmed by 5 bases and 2 bases, with 13 bases remaining between them. The CDR3 is 15 residues long. Germline CDR1 reads MNHEY; CDR2 reads SMNVEV (reference sequence).

CDR3 DNA: TGCGCCAGCAGTGAGTCTCGGGACAGTTACGAGCAGTACTTC. It codes for CASSESRDSYEQYF. The chain combines TRBV10-1 with TRBJ2-7, with 7 positions matching TRBD1. The V segment lost 0 bases and the J segment 4 bases; nucleotides outside the gene matches: 3. The CDR3 runs to 14 residues. CDR1 WNHNN and CDR2 SYGVQD come from the germline V gene (reference sequence).

This chain links TRBV7-2 with TRBJ2-1, with 7 bases identical to TRBD1. The CDR3 has 12 residues. J gave up 11 bases and V 6 bases, and 7 bases lay outside the gene matches. Per germline, CDR1 SGHTA and CDR2 FQGNSA. CDR3 loop: CASRGDSPKQFF. In DNA form, the CDR3 reads TGTGCCAGCAGAGGGGACAGCCCCAAGCAGTTCTTC.

V gene TRBV28 combines with J gene TRBJ2-7; 11 positions match TRBD2. The CDR3 is made up of 14 amino acids. Germline-derived CDR1 and CDR2 are MDHEN and SYDVKM. Trimming removed 8 bases from V and 3 bases from J; junction bases left unmatched: 6. The CDR3: CASQSSGRFYEQYF. The CDR3 DNA follows: TGTGCCAGCCAATCTAGCGGGAGGTTCTACGAGCAGTACTTC.

CDR3 region: CASSLAPRGKGEQYF. The CDR3 region has the DNA TGCGCCAGCAGCTTGGCCCCAAGGGGCAAGGGCGAGCAGTACTTC. The chain uses TRBV5-1 and TRBJ2-7; a possible D gene is TRBD1 (5 bases). CDR3 size: 15 residues. The V gene's germline CDR1 is SGHRS and CDR2 YFSETQ. The V and J ends lost 0 bases and 6 bases respectively, with 16 bases between them.

The CDR3 DNA follows: TGTGCCAGTAGTGAGCTTCAGGGGGATACGCAGTATTTT. Translation gives CASSELQGDTQYF. This chain joins TRBV19 and TRBJ2-3; TRBD1 might be the D (6 bases). The germline CDR1 and CDR2 sequences are LNHDA and SQIVND (reference sequence). V dropped 5 bases and J dropped 6 bases, with 12 bases sitting between them. There are 13 residues in the CDR3.

CDR3 in amino acids: CASGRGSETGNTIYF. CDR3 nucleotides: TGTGCCAGCGGCAGGGGTTCCGAAACTGGAAACACCATATATTTT. The chain recombines TRBV6-5 with TRBJ1-3; TRBD1 is a possible D gene (6 bases). Per germline, CDR1 MNHEY and CDR2 SVGAGI. The CDR3 spans 15 residues. V was cut by 8 bases and J by 2 bases, with 16 bases left in between.

The gene calls are TRBV4-1 and TRBJ1-2; D is undetermined. Between the trimmed V and J ends, which lost 0 bases and 2 bases, there was a span of 7 bases. The CDR3 length is 14 residues. Germline assignment: CDR1 MGHRA and CDR2 YSYEKL. CDR3 residues: CASSQEVGNYGYTF. CDR3 bases: TGCGCCAGCAGCCAAGAGGTCGGGAACTATGGCTACACCTTC.

This clone came up once. The genes are TRBV2 and TRBJ2-1; D is possibly TRBD2 (6 bases). The germline V gene has CDR1 SNHLY and CDR2 FYNNEI. The CDR3 sequence is 14 residues long. Trimming pared 6 bases from V and 2 bases from J, leaving 11 bases between. CDR3 coding DNA: TGTGCCAGCAGGGCCGGAGGGACCTACAATGAGCAGTTCTTC. Residues: CASRAGGTYNEQFF.